This is a list of T cell receptor beta chains from one sample in a study of radiation and T cells in renal cell carcinoma. The method was immunoSEQ multiplex PCR; TCRdb's version includes in-frame clones alone and lacks a portion of them. The sample includes about 91,000 clones, roughly four fifths of them seen just once. This sample comprised blood, obtained from a patient whose treatment included radiotherapy and nephrectomy. The receptors were gathered from a man between 60 and 70 years old with renal cell carcinoma. Both conserved end residues are part of each CDR3. A D gene is named only where the DNA matches it firmly. Clone size is stated in some rows and not others, as once, few, many or a class when expanded.

.,TRBJ2-3,.,TRBV28,TGTGCCAGCAGTTTGGGGCGGACGGGTGGAGATACGCAGTATTTT,CASSLGRTGGDTQYF
TRBD2,TRBJ2-7,.,TRBV19,TGTGCCAGTAATGGAGTAGCGGGAGGGCCGGTCTACGAGCAGTACTTC,CASNGVAGGPVYEQYF
.,TRBJ1-5,.,TRBV19,TGTGCCAGTAGAAGGCGCGGGAGCGGGGCGCAAGGTCAGCCCCAGCATTTT,CASRRRGSGAQGQPQHF
TRBD1,TRBJ2-5,.,TRBV10-3,TGTGCCATCAGGCCCCCTACAGGGGGGACCCAGTACTTC,CAIRPPTGGTQYF
TRBD2,TRBJ2-4,medium-sized,TRBV5-4,TGTGCCAGCAGCTTGGTCGGGGGGATTGAAAACATTCAGTACTTC,CASSLVGGIENIQYF
TRBD1,TRBJ2-2,.,TRBV29-1,TGCAGCGTTGGGACAGGCGGTAATGGGGAGCTGTTTTTT,CSVGTGGNGELFF
TRBD1,TRBJ2-2,.,TRBV7-9,TGTGCCAGCAGCCGGACAGGGGGCGCGTTCTACACCGGGGAGCTGTTTTTT,CASSRTGGAFYTGELFF
.,TRBJ2-7,.,TRBV6-4,TGTGCCAGCAGGGGGCAAGGATCCTACGAGCAGTACTTC,CASRGQGSYEQYF
.,TRBJ1-1,.,TRBV2,TGTGCCAGCACCGAGAACACTGAAGCTTTCTTT,CASTENTEAFF
.,TRBJ2-6,.,TRBV5-1,TGCGCCAGCAGCTTCACCCCACAACAGTCTGGGGCCAACGTCCTGACTTTC,CASSFTPQQSGANVLTF
.,TRBJ2-6,.,TRBV6-6,TGTGCCAGCGGAAAGAACGCGGCGGGCGGGGCCAACGTCCTGACTTTC,CASGKNAAGGANVLTF
.,TRBJ1-5,.,TRBV5-1,TGCGCCAGCAGCTTGGATGGTGGCGATAGCAATCAGCCCCAGCATTTT,CASSLDGGDSNQPQHF
.,TRBJ2-3,.,TRBV25-1,TGTGCCAGCAGTGAATCTGGAACAGATACGCAGTATTTT,CASSESGTDTQYF
TRBD2,TRBJ2-1,.,TRBV18,TGTGCCAGCTCACGACTTCCTAGCGGGAGGGGCCATGAGCAGTTCTTC,CASSRLPSGRGHEQFF
TRBD1,TRBJ2-7,.,TRBV13,TGTGCCAGCAGCAAGGACAGGGGGTCCTACGAGCAGTACTTC,CASSKDRGSYEQYF
.,TRBJ2-7,.,TRBV5-1,TGCGCCAGCAGCTGGACCGGGACAAGGGTCTACGAGCAGTACTTC,CASSWTGTRVYEQYF
.,TRBJ1-1,.,TRBV20-1,TGCAGTGCTCTTCGGACGGTAGAAGCTTTCTTT,CSALRTVEAFF
TRBD2,TRBJ2-1,.,TRBV28,TGTGCCAGCAGTTTGGGCGGGAGCTCCTACAATGAGCAGTTCTTC,CASSLGGSSYNEQFF
.,TRBJ2-5,few,TRBV5-4,TGTGCCAGCAGCTTGGCACGACAAGAGACCCAGTACTTC,CASSLARQETQYF
.,TRBJ2-3,.,TRBV10-1,TGCGCCGGCAGTGATGGGTTCGATACGCAGTATTTT,CAGSDGFDTQYF
.,TRBJ1-3,.,TRBV7-9,TGTGCCAGCAGCCACGGGGGAAACACCATATATTTT,CASSHGGNTIYF
TRBD2,TRBJ2-7,once,TRBV27,TGTGCCAGCAGTTCGCCGCTCCTAGCGGGAGTAGGGCGCGAGCAGTACTTC,CASSSPLLAGVGREQYF
.,TRBJ2-1,.,TRBV7-9,TGTGCCAGCAGCTTAGAATCGGACTACCGACTGTACAATGAGCAGTTCTTC,CASSLESDYRLYNEQFF
.,TRBJ2-1,.,TRBV5-1,TGCGCCAGCAGCTCGGGGCGGGGCGATGAGCAGTTCTTC,CASSSGRGDEQFF
.,TRBJ2-3,.,TRBV5-6,TGTGCCAGCAGCGATCAGTACCCCTCCGATACGCAGTATTTT,CASSDQYPSDTQYF
TRBD2,TRBJ2-1,.,TRBV2,TGTGCCAGCAGTGATTCCGATTTACGAAGCGGGAGATTCCCTTATGAGCAGTTCTTC,CASSDSDLRSGRFPYEQFF
TRBD2,TRBJ2-1,.,TRBV27,TGTGCCAGCCTGACTAGCGGGAGGGCCTTTTACAATGAGCAGTTCTTC,CASLTSGRAFYNEQFF
TRBD1,TRBJ1-5,few,TRBV28,TGTGCCAGCAGCCGCCCGACAGGGATGGGTCAGCCCCAGCATTTT,CASSRPTGMGQPQHF
.,TRBJ2-6,.,TRBV9,TGTGCCAGCAGCCCAAATACAGGGTTTGCTGGGGCCAACGTCCTGACTTTC,CASSPNTGFAGANVLTF
TRBD1,TRBJ1-1,.,TRBV6-1,TGTGCCAGCGAGGGGGGACAGGGGACTGAAGCTTTCTTT,CASEGGQGTEAFF
TRBD1,TRBJ2-7,.,TRBV10-3,TGTGCCATCAACAAAAAAGATCAGACAGGGGAGAGGAGGTCTTCTCAGTACGAGCAGTACTTC,CAINKKDQTGERRSSQYEQYF
TRBD2,TRBJ2-1,.,TRBV5-6,TGTGCCAGCAGGTCAACTAGCGGGAGTACAAACAATGAGCAGTTCTTC,CASRSTSGSTNNEQFF
.,TRBJ2-1,.,TRBV11-2,TGTGCCAGCAGCTTAAAACTCCTTTTGGGTGAGCAGTTCTTC,CASSLKLLLGEQFF
TRBD2,TRBJ2-1,.,TRBV28,TGTGCCATCCTTCGGGGGGGAGGGCATCACAATGAGCAGTTCTTC,CAILRGGGHHNEQFF
.,TRBJ1-3,.,TRBV28,TGTGCCAGCAGTTCCCCCGCGGGGATGGGAGGAAACACCATATATTTT,CASSSPAGMGGNTIYF
.,TRBJ2-2,.,TRBV19,TGTGCCAGTAGTGACAGGGACATCGGGCGGGAGAGGAACACCGGGGAGCTGTTTTTT,CASSDRDIGRERNTGELFF
TRBD1,TRBJ1-2,.,TRBV4-1,TGCGCCAGCAGCCAAGATCGTATCGGACAGGGGTATGGCTACACCTTC,CASSQDRIGQGYGYTF
.,TRBJ1-4,.,TRBV28,TGTGCCAGCAGTTTAGCAGGCCAGAATGAAAAACTGTTTTTT,CASSLAGQNEKLFF
.,TRBJ1-1,once,TRBV5-1,TGCGCCAGCGGACTACAAGGTCGGACTGAAGCTTTCTTT,CASGLQGRTEAFF
.,TRBJ2-3,.,TRBV4-2,TGTGCCAGCAGCCCGCGGGCGCCAGCTAGCACAGATACGCAGTATTTT,CASSPRAPASTDTQYF
.,TRBJ1-4,.,TRBV4-1,TGCGCCAGCAGCCGAACCCCTCTCGGAGCGGGCGATGAAAAACTGTTTTTT,CASSRTPLGAGDEKLFF
.,TRBJ1-2,.,TRBV6-1,TGTGCCAGCAGTGAAACGGGACCTATCTATGGCTACACCTTC,CASSETGPIYGYTF
.,TRBJ2-7,.,TRBV10-2,TGCGCCAGCAGTGAGGGCAGCATGTACTCCTACGAGCAGTACTTC,CASSEGSMYSYEQYF
TRBD2,TRBJ2-1,.,TRBV27,TGTGCCAGCAGTTTAGGGACTAGCGGGAGATACAATGAGCAGTTCTTC,CASSLGTSGRYNEQFF
TRBD1,TRBJ1-1,.,TRBV6-5,TGTGCCAGCAGTTCTGGACAGGGGGCGTGGAACACTGAAGCTTTCTTT,CASSSGQGAWNTEAFF
.,TRBJ1-1,.,TRBV12-5,TGTGCTAGTGGTTTGGCGAGAGGGACTGAAGCTTTCTTT,CASGLARGTEAFF
.,TRBJ2-3,.,TRBV27,TGTGCCAGCAGTTTGTTCAGGGCGACCCTACCCATTACAAGCACAGATACGCAGTATTTT,CASSLFRATLPITSTDTQYF
.,TRBJ1-3,.,TRBV7-7,TGTGCCAGCAGCTTAGGACGGGGGTCTGGAAACACCATATATTTT,CASSLGRGSGNTIYF